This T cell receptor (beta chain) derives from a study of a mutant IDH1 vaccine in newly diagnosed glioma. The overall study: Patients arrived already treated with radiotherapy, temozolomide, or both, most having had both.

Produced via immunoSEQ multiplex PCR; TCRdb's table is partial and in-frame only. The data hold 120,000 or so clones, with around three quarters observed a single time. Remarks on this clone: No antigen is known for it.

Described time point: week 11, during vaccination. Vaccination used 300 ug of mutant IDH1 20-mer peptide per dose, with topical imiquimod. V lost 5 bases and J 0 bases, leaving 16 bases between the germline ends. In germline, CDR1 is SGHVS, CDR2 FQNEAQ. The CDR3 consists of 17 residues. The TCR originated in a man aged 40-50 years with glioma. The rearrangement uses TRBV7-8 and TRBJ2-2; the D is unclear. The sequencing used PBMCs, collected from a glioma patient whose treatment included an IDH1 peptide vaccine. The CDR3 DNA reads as TGTGCCAGCAGCCGATCTTCGTGGGGTACGAACACCGGGGAGCTGTTTTTT. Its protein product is CASSRSSWGTNTGELFF.